This paragraph covers one T cell receptor (beta chain) sequence. The antigen remains unidentified. The data stem from a study of shared clonotypes between healthy human individuals. Study-level findings and limits: The diversity represented, both genetic and in exposure history, was limited by few donors.

The germline V gene has CDR1 SGHRS and CDR2 YFSETQ. This CDR3 has 14 residues. V gave up 1 base and J gave up 0 bases, with 8 bases separating them. Measured with immunoSEQ multiplex PCR; TCRdb has only the in-frame clones, and not every one. This sample carries around 1.1 million clones, more than 75% of them seen once, and the ten largest clones take 0.6% to 0.7%. CD4+ cell separation produced CD45RA+ naive and CD45RA-negative memory subsets. The TCR sequence derives from a man aged 18 to 29 in good health. Some clones in this sample may be carry-over from other donors' samples. The specimen sequenced was memory CD4+ T cells from PBMCs. Subset specified: CD45RA-negative fraction. V is TRBV5-1 and J is TRBJ2-7; maybe TRBD1 (5 bases). CDR3 sequence: CASSLLGASYEQYF. The DNA for the CDR3 is TGCGCCAGCAGCTTGCTTGGGGCCTCCTACGAGCAGTACTTC.